This T cell receptor beta chain is from a study of T cells expressing NK-cell markers. The overall study: It was from sorted CD3+CD56+NKG2C+, CD3+CD56+NKG2C- and CD3+CD56-NKG2C+ T cells that TCR beta repertoires came. The study sequenced eight donors, seven HCMV-seropositive and one seronegative. Study observations and caveats: More than 5 donors had dominant NKG2C+ clonotypes that comprised roughly 1.0-8% of their CD8+ T cells.

Notes on this clonotype: What it binds is unknown.

Reprocessing the 5' RACE reads, TCRdb reports a single entry for every CDR3 protein and omits DNA. The data include 550,000 to 600,000 distinct CDR3 sequences; the top ten clones carry approximately 3.6%. This clonotype originated in a man aged 18 to 29 in good health. The sequencing input was blood T cells: a sorted CD56 or NKG2C T cell subset, CD4+ or CD8+ T cells, or bulk PBMC T cells (not recorded which).

The CDR3 region is CASSADPGGTDTQYF. V and J are TRBV18 and TRBJ2-3; TCRdb indicates TRBD1, and absent DNA this call remains unverified. CDR3 size: 15 residues. Looked up from germline, CDR1 is KGHSH and CDR2 is LQKENI.